The 24 T cell receptor beta chains below were found in one sample sequenced in a study of spatial heterogeneity in lung cancer. Study findings and constraints: Mutation tallies in tumors tracked expanded intratumoral alpha and beta TCR counts.

Time point indicated: sample taken at primary tumor resection. These receptors' antigens are unknown. From the 5' RACE reads, TCRdb called clonotypes with MiXCR, one entry per CDR3 protein. Among 100,000 to 110,000 distinct CDR3 sequences listed, 4.4% were seen once. The material was lung tumor tissue, obtained at surgery. The receptors derive from a male donor with early-stage non-small cell lung cancer.

This clonotype occurred many times. This chain uses TRBV12-3 or TRBV12-4 with TRBJ2-7; D call uncertain. V lost 1 base to trimming and J lost 6 bases, with 4 bases between them. The CDR3 is 11 residues long. This CDR3 reads CASSLDSEQYF. In DNA form, the CDR3 reads TGTGCCAGCAGTTTAGACAGCGAGCAGTACTTC.

The chain uses TRBV3-1 and TRBJ2-5; D remains ambiguous. Germline V gene lookup returns CDR1 LGHDT and CDR2 YNNKEL (reference sequence). This CDR3 contains 13 residues. The V gene lost 2 bases and the J gene lost 4 bases, with 8 bases spanning the gap. The CDR3 sequence is CASSQNLGETQYF. CDR3 sequence (DNA): TGTGCCAGCAGCCAAAATCTCGGAGAGACCCAGTACTTC.

By sample fraction, this clonotype is medium-sized (0.01 to 0.1%). The rearrangement links TRBV12-3 or TRBV12-4 to TRBJ2-1; TRBD2 is a possible D gene (5 bases). The CDR3 is 15 residues long. V gave up 3 bases and J gave up 3 bases, with 12 bases separating them. CDR3 sequence (DNA): TGTGCCAGCAGTTTTTCGGTTGAGGGCTACAATGAGCAGTTCTTC. Protein product: CASSFSVEGYNEQFF.

The chain joins TRBV18 to TRBJ2-1; D is unclear. The CDR3 is made up of 15 amino acids. Germline V lookup: CDR1 KGHSH, CDR2 LQKENI. V shed 0 bases and J shed 7 bases, with 13 bases lying between them. In DNA, the CDR3 is TGTGCCAGCTCACCACCTTTAGCATCAGCAAATGAGCAGTTCTTC. Amino acid sequence: CASSPPLASANEQFF.

The V call is TRBV28, the J call TRBJ2-7; no definite D call. The germline CDR1 and CDR2 sequences are MDHEN and SYDVKM. Trimming cost V 6 bases and J 3 bases, with 12 bases left between them. This CDR3 has 13 amino acids. The CDR3 is CASRPFGVYEQYF. CDR3 in DNA: TGTGCCAGCAGACCGTTTGGGGTCTACGAGCAGTACTTC.

This clonotype occurred many times. V is TRBV19 and J is TRBJ2-2; D is perhaps TRBD2 (6 bases). Germline CDR1 reads LNHDA; CDR2 reads SQIVND (reference sequence). The length of the CDR3 is 15 residues. Trimming took off 11 bases at V and 0 bases at J, with 16 bases between the two ends. The CDR3 here is CAAGRSRANTGELFF. Written as DNA, the CDR3 is TGTGCCGCGGGGCGATCGAGGGCGAACACCGGGGAGCTGTTTTTT.

About this clonotype: At one end, the junction sequence differs from germline, possibly due to a read error. V and J are TRBV6-6 and TRBJ2-5, with TRBD2 matching over 8 bases. The CDR3 extends over 14 amino acids. Germline V lookup: CDR1 MNHNY, CDR2 SVGAGI (reference sequence). The DNA of the CDR3 is TGTGCCAGCTGTTACTCGGGGGGGACTGAGACCCAGTACTTC. Translated, it gives CASCYSGGTETQYF.

The V gene is TRBV24-1, the J gene TRBJ2-3; a possible D gene is TRBD2 (6 bases). Trimming pared 4 bases from V and 10 bases from J, leaving 17 bases between. Germline V lookup: CDR1 KGHDR, CDR2 SFDVKD. The CDR3 extends over 14 amino acids. CDR3 residues: CATSDRDFLLAQYF. CDR3 sequence (DNA): TGTGCCACCAGTGACCGGGACTTCCTCCTAGCGCAGTATTTT.

This clonotype occurred many times. This chain connects TRBV20-1 to TRBJ2-5, with TRBD1 matching over 7 bases. The V segment lost 3 bases and the J segment 4 bases; nucleotides outside the gene matches: 2. CDR1 DFQATT and CDR2 SNEGSKA come from the germline V gene (reference sequence). CDR3 size: 12 residues. The CDR3 here is CSARDRPETQYF. In DNA, the CDR3 is TGCAGTGCTAGGGACAGGCCAGAGACCCAGTACTTC.

The sample holds many counts of this clonotype. V is TRBV20-1 and J is TRBJ2-1; 7 nucleotides agree with TRBD2. Germline lookup yields CDR1 DFQATT and CDR2 SNEGSKA (reference sequence). V was clipped by 0 bases and J by 15 bases; unmatched bases: 8. The length of the CDR3 is 12 residues. The CDR3 DNA reads TGCAGTGCTAGAGATCCGGGCGGGAGACTGTTCTTC. It is translated as CSARDPGGRLFF.

The CDR3 here is CASNTEGPSGREITDTQYF. The CDR3 bases are TGTGCCAGCAATACAGAGGGGCCTAGCGGGAGGGAAATCACAGATACGCAGTATTTT. This rearrangement joins TRBV28 to TRBJ2-3; 12 nucleotides align to TRBD2. Germline values: CDR1 MDHEN, CDR2 SYDVKM. This CDR3 is 19 amino acids long. V lost 7 bases to trimming and J lost 2 bases; unmatched junction nucleotides: 16.

V is TRBV28 and J is TRBJ2-7, with TRBD2 matching 13 bases. Per germline, CDR1 MDHEN and CDR2 SYDVKM. V was pared by 4 bases and J by 6 bases, with 18 bases of the junction left unmatched. The CDR3 sequence is 19 residues long. CDR3 DNA sequence: TGTGCCAGCAGTTCACCCCTCCCCTTTTGGACTAGCGGGAGACCCGAGCAGTACTTC. Residues: CASSSPLPFWTSGRPEQYF.

This clonotype was counted many times. The CDR3: CSAGPPSPTNEKLFF. DNA of the CDR3: TGCAGTGCCGGACCTCCGAGCCCAACTAATGAAAAACTGTTTTTT. The chain is built from TRBV20-1 and TRBJ1-4; unclear D gene. V was pared by 6 bases and J by 0 bases, with 14 bases between. CDR3 size: 15 residues. CDR1 is DFQATT, CDR2 SNEGSKA, per germline (reference sequence).

This clonotype was seen repeatedly, ten times or more. This chain connects TRBV12-3 or TRBV12-4 to TRBJ1-5; D is unclear. Trimming removed 6 bases at V and 3 bases at J, with 9 bases between. The CDR3 has 13 amino acids. CDR3 bases: TGTGCCAGCAGCCCGGTCCCCAATCAGCCCCAGCATTTT. Translating gives CASSPVPNQPQHF.

This clonotype was detected many times. This chain joins TRBV29-1 and TRBJ2-2; the D gene is possibly TRBD2 (6 bases). The CDR3 contains 13 residues. V was shortened by 7 bases and J by 0 bases, with 9 bases between the two germline ends. The germline gives CDR1 SQVTM, CDR2 ANQGSEA. The CDR3, as DNA: TGCAGCGCCGGGGGAGCGAACACCGGGGAGCTGTTTTTT. Amino acid sequence: CSAGGANTGELFF.

This clonotype came up many times. The rearrangement links TRBV7-6 to TRBJ1-6; D is undetermined. V lost 1 base, J lost 7 bases, and 8 bases lay in between. The CDR3 contains 14 residues. CDR1 is SGHVS and CDR2 is FNYEAQ in the germline V gene. CDR3 DNA: TGTGCCAGCAGCTTAGGGGCCGAGAATTCACCCCTCCACTTT. Its protein is CASSLGAENSPLHF.

Many counts were recorded for this clonotype. The rearrangement links TRBV6-4 to TRBJ2-3; unclear D gene. In germline, CDR1 is MRHNA, CDR2 SNTAGT. Between the trimmed V and J ends, which lost 6 bases and 1 base, there was a span of 11 bases. The CDR3 is made up of 14 amino acids. CDR3 DNA sequence: TGTGCCAGCAGCCAGGATGGGGGCACAGATACGCAGTATTTT. It yields the protein CASSQDGGTDTQYF.

V is TRBV25-1 and J is TRBJ1-2; perhaps TRBD1 as D (5 bases). Germline-derived CDR1 and CDR2 are MGHDK and SYGVNS. This CDR3 has 14 amino acids. V was shortened by 4 bases and J by 4 bases, with 13 bases between the two germline ends. The CDR3, as DNA: TGTGCCAGCAGTGGTGGGGCCCACGGCTATGGCTACACCTTC. It codes for CASSGGAHGYGYTF.

This clonotype appeared many times. V and J are TRBV5-1 and TRBJ2-5, with 7 bases fitting TRBD2. This CDR3 has 16 amino acids. V lost 2 bases and J lost 2; bases outside the gene matches: 9. Germline CDR1 is SGHRS and CDR2 is YFSETQ. The CDR3 nucleotides are TGCGCCAGCAGCTTTGGCGGGAGAGTGAAACAAGAGACCCAGTACTTC. The encoded protein is CASSFGGRVKQETQYF. Looking up the rest from reference TRBV5-1 and TRBJ2-5 gives the full variable domain: KAGVTQTPRYLIKTRGQQVTLSCSPISGHRSVSWYQQTPGQGLQFLFEYFSETQRNKGNFPGRFSGRQFSNSRSEMNVSTLELGDSALYLCASSFGGRVKQETQYFGPGTRLLVL.

The sample holds many counts of this clonotype. The chain employs TRBV6-5 and TRBJ2-1; tentatively, D is TRBD1 (6 bases). This CDR3 comprises 13 residues. Germline V gene data show CDR1 as MNHEY and CDR2 as SVGAGI. The V gene lost 6 bases and the J gene lost 10 bases, with 16 bases spanning the gap. The CDR3 DNA reads as TGTGCCAGCAGCAGGGACATAGCCAGCGAGCAGTTCTTC. Its translation is CASSRDIASEQFF.

V is TRBV10-2 and J is TRBJ1-6; D remains unclear. The germline gives CDR1 WSHSY, CDR2 SAAADI. CDR3 length: 12 residues. V lost 8 bases, J lost 5 bases, and 7 bases lay in between. As DNA, the CDR3 is TGCGCCAGCGGGTTTCATAATTCACCCCTCCACTTT. Translating it yields CASGFHNSPLHF.

There are many counts of this clonotype. This chain joins TRBV7-9 and TRBJ2-1, with 10 positions matching TRBD1. Germline loops: CDR1 SEHNR, CDR2 FQNEAQ (reference sequence). This CDR3 has 16 residues. V lost 4 bases and J lost 4; bases outside the gene matches: 7. CDR3 in DNA: TGTGCCAGCAGCTCAGCAGGGGACAGGGGTTACAATGAGCAGTTCTTC. Translating it yields CASSSAGDRGYNEQFF.

This clonotype has ten or more counts. This chain connects TRBV5-1 to TRBJ1-2; the D gene is possibly TRBD1 (6 bases). Germline-derived CDR1 and CDR2 are SGHRS and YFSETQ. Trimming removed 4 bases from V and 5 bases from J, with 12 bases in between. The CDR3 sequence is 13 residues long. Here the CDR3 DNA reads TGCGCCAGCAGCCCAGGGGACGATTATGGCTACACCTTC. Protein product: CASSPGDDYGYTF.

This clonotype has ten or more counts. The rearrangement uses TRBV20-1 and TRBJ2-1; 11 bases match TRBD2. Trimming cost V 6 bases and J 6 bases; bases outside gene matches: 13. The CDR3 is 16 amino acids. CDR1 DFQATT and CDR2 SNEGSKA come from the germline V gene (reference sequence). The CDR3 reads CSAVHLGLAASNEQFF. In DNA form, the CDR3 reads TGCAGTGCCGTTCATTTGGGACTAGCGGCCAGCAATGAGCAGTTCTTC.